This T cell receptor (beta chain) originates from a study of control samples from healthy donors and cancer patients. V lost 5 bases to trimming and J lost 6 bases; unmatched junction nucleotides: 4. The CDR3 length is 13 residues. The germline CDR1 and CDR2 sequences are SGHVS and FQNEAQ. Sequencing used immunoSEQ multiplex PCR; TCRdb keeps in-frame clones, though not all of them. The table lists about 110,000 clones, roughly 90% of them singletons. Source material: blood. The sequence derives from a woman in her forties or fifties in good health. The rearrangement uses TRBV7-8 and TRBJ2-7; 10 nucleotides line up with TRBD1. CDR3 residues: CASSPDRGFEQYF. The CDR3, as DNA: TGTGCCAGCAGCCCGGACAGGGGGTTCGAGCAGTACTTC.